Following are 8 T cell receptor beta chains from one sample sequenced in a study of control samples from healthy donors and cancer patients (dated by TCRdb to 2020 to 2022). Library preparation used the immunoSEQ multiplex PCR assay. TCRdb mirrors the immuneACCESS table, restricted to in-frame sequences. Some clones are absent from its copies; in checked studies, under half trace to an unresolved V gene, and the reason for the others is unknown. Here the sample has around 58,000 clones; approximately 88% occur a single time. The top ten hold 3% to 4% of the sample. Sequencing was done on a sample of blood. Receptor source: a man aged 45-60 years in good health.

This chain connects TRBV28 to TRBJ2-1, with 7 bases matching TRBD2. Germline CDR1 is MDHEN and CDR2 is SYDVKM. The CDR3 spans 15 residues. Losses at the gene ends were 7 bases for V and 8 bases for J; bases not matched to a gene: 14. The CDR3 DNA is TGTGCCAGCATACGGGGGAGGGCGAACGGGGATGAGCAGTTCTTC. Translation: CASIRGRANGDEQFF. Full variable domain (missing parts from reference TRBV28 and TRBJ2-1): DVKVTQSSRYLVKRTGEKVFLECVQDMDHENMFWYRQDPGLGLRLIYFSYDVKMKEKGDIPEGYSVSREKKERFSLILESASTNQTSMYLCASIRGRANGDEQFFGPGTRLTVL.

This clone was detected only once. The chain recombines TRBV5-5 with TRBJ2-7; 11 bases map to TRBD2. V gave up 4 bases and J gave up 2 bases; unmatched junction bases: 11. Germline V lookup: CDR1 SGHKS, CDR2 YYEKEE (reference sequence). The CDR3 has 17 amino acids. CDR3 sequence reads: CASSVAPGTSGAYEQYF. CDR3 DNA sequence: TGTGCCAGCAGCGTAGCCCCCGGGACTAGCGGCGCCTACGAGCAGTACTTC.

Concerning this clone itself: One end of the junction varies from germline; a read error may be responsible. This chain uses TRBV28 with TRBJ1-3; D not resolved. CDR1 and CDR2 (germline): MDHEN, SYDVKM. This CDR3 has 12 residues. In DNA form, the CDR3 reads TGTGCCAGCAGTTTTCTGGGAAACACCGTATATTTT. Protein: CASSFLGNTVYF.

The chain carries TRBV11-2 and TRBJ1-6; TRBD1 aligns across 8 bases. The germline CDR1 and CDR2 sequences are SGHAT and FQNNGV. Germline trimming cut 5 bases from V and 9 bases from J; bases unmatched to any gene: 9. The CDR3 has 15 amino acids. The chain's CDR3 is CASSADRAGGSPLHF. DNA for the CDR3: TGTGCCAGCAGCGCGGACAGGGCTGGGGGTTCACCCCTCCACTTT.

The chain recombines TRBV19 with TRBJ1-5; 9 bases align to TRBD1. CDR1 is LNHDA, CDR2 SQIVND, per germline (reference sequence). The V gene end was trimmed by 6 bases and the J gene end by 8 bases; junction bases not matched to a gene: 11. There are 15 residues in the CDR3. DNA of the CDR3: TGTGCCAGTAGGGATTACAGGGGGCGCGGGGAGCCCCAGCATTTT. It encodes CASRDYRGRGEPQHF.

The CDR3 nucleotides are TGTGCCAGCAGCCTGCCTACAGGGGTAGATGAGCAGTTCTTC. This gives the protein CASSLPTGVDEQFF. V usage is TRBV5-6 and J usage is TRBJ2-1; 7 bases match TRBD1. V dropped 4 bases and J dropped 8; count of bases not matched to a gene: 9. CDR1 and CDR2 (germline): SGHDT, YYEEEE. The CDR3 runs to 14 residues.

The chain couples TRBV7-9 to TRBJ2-2, with TRBD1 matching 10 bases. Trimming at V came to 5 bases and at J to 3 bases, leaving 3 bases not matched to a gene. CDR1 SEHNR and CDR2 FQNEAQ come from the germline V gene (reference sequence). The CDR3 is 15 amino acids. The chain's CDR3 is CASSPGQGYTGELFF. DNA for the CDR3: TGTGCCAGCAGCCCGGGACAGGGGTACACCGGGGAGCTGTTTTTT.

V and J are TRBV5-6 and TRBJ1-2; D possibly corresponds to TRBD1 (5 bases). Germline V CDR1 and CDR2: SGHDT, YYEEEE. V was clipped by 2 bases and J by 0 bases, with 11 bases between them. There are 15 residues in the CDR3. The CDR3: CASSFRDASNYGYTF. In nucleotides, the CDR3 is TGTGCCAGCAGCTTTCGGGACGCCTCTAACTATGGCTACACCTTC. Full variable domain (rest looked up from reference TRBV5-6 and TRBJ1-2): DAGVTQSPTHLIKTRGQQVTLRCSPKSGHDTVSWYQQALGQGPQFIFQYYEEEERQRGNFPDRFSGHQFPNYSSELNVNALLLGDSALYLCASSFRDASNYGYTFGSGTRLTVV.